This is a list of T cell receptor beta chains from one sample in a study of T cells in Graves' hyperthyroidism and ophthalmopathy. TCRdb processed the multiplex PCR reads anew with MiXCR; each CDR3 protein has one entry. The data contain around 500,000 distinct CDR3 sequences, about 16% of them singletons. The sequencing input was blood. Receptors were obtained from a woman aged 25 to 45 with Graves' ophthalmopathy. The CDR3 runs from the conserved cysteine through the conserved F or W. Each record gives: clone size, J gene, D gene, V gene, CDR3 protein, CDR3 DNA. The D gene is left open where the match is weak. Not every row has a clone size; where given, it reads once, few, many or a size class.

many | TRBJ2-7 | . | TRBV28 | CASSFEDVLPYEQYF | TGTGCCAGCAGTTTTGAGGACGTATTACCCTACGAGCAGTACTTC
many | TRBJ2-7 | . | TRBV28 | CASSSPPGSEQYF | TGTGCCAGCAGTTCCCCCCCAGGGTCCGAGCAGTACTTC
many | TRBJ1-3 | . | TRBV11-2 | CASSLIGNTIYF | TGTGCCAGCAGCTTGATTGGAAACACCATATATTTT
. | TRBJ2-4 | TRBD1 | TRBV3-1 | CASSLRQGQNIQYF | TGTGCCAGCAGCCTCAGACAGGGCCAAAACATTCAGTACTTC
. | TRBJ2-2 | . | TRBV12-3/TRBV12-4 | CASSFLQGPNTGELFF | TGTGCCAGCAGTTTCCTCCAGGGGCCGAACACCGGGGAGCTGTTTTTT
. | TRBJ2-7 | . | TRBV19 | CASSPGNTLYEQYF | TGTGCCAGTAGTCCGGGTAACACCCTCTACGAGCAGTACTTC
many | TRBJ2-7 | . | TRBV15 | CATSKDTYYEQYF | TGTGCCACCAGCAAGGACACCTACTACGAGCAGTACTTC
. | TRBJ1-4 | . | TRBV7-4 | CASSLVQTHEKLFF | TGTGCCAGCAGCTTAGTACAGACGCATGAAAAACTGTTTTTT
many | TRBJ2-7 | . | TRBV20-1 | CSATGIRGTHEQYF | TGCAGTGCCACAGGAATCCGGGGAACCCACGAGCAGTACTTC
many | TRBJ2-3 | TRBD1 | TRBV18 | CASSPPGTAKADTQYF | TGTGCCAGCTCACCCCCCGGGACAGCTAAAGCGGATACGCAGTATTTT